A single TCR beta chain is shown here with its context. In the original processing: Estimation of nucleated cell counts was performed using reference gene primer amplification. The table came from immunoSEQ multiplex PCR; TCRdb's copy has only in-frame clones and leaves some out. For V, J and clone size, that table is used; D and trimming come from the DNA. Found here are about 180,000 clones, approximately 85% of them singletons; the top ten hold 3.3%. The sample belongs to a study of blood T cell repertoires in COVID-19. About the research overall: The United States, Italy and Spain provided the acute and convalescent COVID-19 samples. Sources were T cells, B-cell-depleted T cells, or PBMCs; the material itself was cDNA or gDNA.

This CDR3 region has 11 residues. The germline V gene has CDR1 SGDLS and CDR2 YYNGEE. V lost 5 bases to trimming and J lost 8 bases, with 8 bases between them. Sequenced: peripheral blood. The origin of this receptor is a man in his 60s with acute or convalescent COVID-19. The genes are TRBV9 and TRBJ2-1, with no clear D. CDR3 nucleotides: TGTGCCAGCAGTGCCGGGTATGAGCAGTTCTTC. It specifies CASSAGYEQFF. The full variable domain, its missing parts supplied by reference TRBV9 and TRBJ2-1, is DSGVTQTPKHLITATGQRVTLRCSPRSGDLSVYWYQQSLDQGLQFLIQYYNGEERAKGNILERFSAQQFPDLHSELNLSSLELGDSALYFCASSAGYEQFFGPGTRLTVL.